These 5 T cell receptor beta chains share one sample of origin, sequenced in a study of T cells after yellow fever vaccination. TCRdb re-analysed the 5' RACE reads in MiXCR, keeping a single row per CDR3 protein. Of under 600,000 distinct CDR3 sequences listed, 13% are singletons. The sample here was PBMCs, taken on the day of the yellow fever booster vaccination. These receptors were obtained from a man younger than 45 who received the YFV17D yellow fever vaccine.

The rearrangement links TRBV4-2 to TRBJ2-2; 8 nucleotides match TRBD1. Germline assignment: CDR1 LGHNA and CDR2 YNFKEQ. The CDR3 extends over 17 amino acids. With V trimmed by 3 bases and J by 7 bases, 13 bases remained unmatched. The CDR3 loop is CASSQGGRGPSGGELFF. CDR3 bases: TGTGCCAGCAGCCAGGGGGGCAGGGGGCCTTCCGGCGGGGAGCTGTTTTTT.

This clonotype was seen a few times. CDR3: CASSLTRDPGTDTQYF. CDR3 nucleotides: TGTGCCAGCAGCTTAACGCGGGATCCTGGCACAGATACGCAGTATTTT. The chain recombines TRBV11-1 with TRBJ2-3, with D perhaps matching TRBD2 (6 bases). Trimming cost V 2 bases and J 1 base, with 13 bases left between them. Germline CDR1 reads SGHAT; CDR2 reads FQDESV (reference sequence). CDR3 length: 16 residues.

This chain links TRBV7-9 with TRBJ2-1; TRBD2 aligns across 7 bases. Germline-derived CDR1 and CDR2 are SEHNR and FQNEAQ (reference sequence). This CDR3 is built from 14 residues. V dropped 5 bases and J dropped 6; count of bases not matched to a gene: 7. The CDR3: CASSTAGSVNEQFF. CDR3 DNA sequence: TGTGCCAGCAGCACAGCGGGGTCAGTCAATGAGCAGTTCTTC.

This clonotype was picked up a small number of times. J is TRBJ2-2 and V is TRBV5-1; a weak D match, TRBD1 (6 bases). There are 14 residues in the CDR3. Per germline, CDR1 SGHRS and CDR2 YFSETQ. V was clipped by 4 bases and J by 6 bases, with 13 bases between them. CDR3 DNA sequence: TGCGCCAGCAGCCCAGGGGTCCAGCCCGGGGAGCTGTTTTTT. Protein: CASSPGVQPGELFF.

This clonotype was observed many times. The chain employs TRBV20-1 and TRBJ2-3; no firm D call. With 1 base removed from V and 2 bases from J, the gap between germline ends came to 13 bases. The CDR3 consists of 15 residues. Germline lookup yields CDR1 DFQATT and CDR2 SNEGSKA (reference sequence). This CDR3 reads CSARGGNVITDTQYF. The DNA of the CDR3 is TGCAGTGCTAGAGGGGGAAACGTGATCACAGATACGCAGTATTTT.